Following are 4 T cell receptor beta chains from one sample sequenced in a study of blood T cell repertoires in COVID-19. TCRdb's copy holds only in-frame clones and misses some; the assay was immunoSEQ multiplex PCR. The sample shows 250,000 to 300,000 clones, 85% to 90% of them seen only once. The sample taken for sequencing was PBMCs or T cells enriched from blood (not recorded which). Receptor source: a woman in her fifties or sixties who had recovered from COVID-19.

As concerns this clone: The same CDR3 is also encoded by other DNA sequences in this sample. The gene calls are TRBV5-4 and TRBJ1-2; no firm D call. This CDR3 spans 11 amino acids. V was shortened by 4 bases and J by 7 bases, with 8 bases between the two germline ends. Germline assignment: CDR1 SGHNT and CDR2 YYREEE (reference sequence). Here the CDR3 DNA reads TGTGCCAGCAGCCTCGGAGCTGGCTACACCTTC. Protein product: CASSLGAGYTF.

The CDR3: CASSLFDRTTGELFF. CDR3 bases: TGTGCCAGCAGCTTATTCGACAGGACCACCGGGGAGCTGTTTTTT. This chain connects TRBV7-8 to TRBJ2-2; the D gene is possibly TRBD1 (6 bases). Germline V lookup: CDR1 SGHVS, CDR2 FQNEAQ. This CDR3 has 15 amino acids. The V end lost 2 bases, the J end lost 4 bases, and 11 bases lay between the germline ends.

The V and J genes are TRBV3-1 (or the pseudogene TRBV3-2) and TRBJ2-2; no firm D call. V gave up 4 bases and J gave up 7 bases, with 10 bases separating them. The CDR3 has 13 residues. The V gene's germline CDR1 is LGHDT and CDR2 YNNKEL (reference sequence). The CDR3 DNA follows: TGTGCCAGCAGCCCCAATGCGGTCGGGGAGCTGTTTTTT. This codes for CASSPNAVGELFF.

The rearrangement joins TRBV21-1 to TRBJ2-7; the D call in the table, TRBD1, was not verified against the DNA. TRBV21-1 constitutes a pseudogene. The CDR3 totals 16 residues. The CDR3 sequence is CASSKAGPTGGYEQYF. The CDR3 DNA reads TGTGCCAGCAGCAAAGCCGGCCCAACAGGGGGCTACGAGCAGTACTTC.